Listed here are 21 T cell receptor beta chains from one sample, sequenced in a study of blood T cells in healthy people across ages. A second PCR, run for 7 to 11 cycles, used a sample-barcoded 5' primer plus a J-beta primer mix. Each CDR3 protein is one row after TCRdb ran MiXCR on the 5' RACE reads. Among 1.5 million or so distinct CDR3 sequences listed, approximately 40% were seen once. Sequenced sample: blood. The receptors originated from a woman aged 18-29 years in good health.

The genes are TRBV7-2 and TRBJ2-5, with 8 bases lining up with TRBD1. The ends lost 1 base at V and 4 bases at J; junction bases unmatched: 8. CDR3 length: 16 amino acids. Germline values: CDR1 SGHTA, CDR2 FQGNSA. CDR3 in DNA: TGTGCCAGCAGCTTAGGGGCAGGGGGCATAGGAGAGACCCAGTACTTC. Translation gives CASSLGAGGIGETQYF.

Only a few counts were recorded for this clonotype. V usage is TRBV10-3 and J usage is TRBJ2-7; 7 nucleotides align to TRBD1. Trimming removed 6 bases from V and 3 bases from J; junction bases left unmatched: 5. The CDR3 spans 13 residues. Germline assignment: CDR1 ENHRY and CDR2 SYGVKD. The CDR3 loop is CAISRDSDYEQYF. DNA of the CDR3: TGTGCCATCAGCCGGGACAGCGACTACGAGCAGTACTTC.

This clonotype showed up just a few times. The rearrangement links TRBV11-2 to TRBJ2-5, with 8 positions matching TRBD1. The germline V gene encodes CDR1 SGHAT and CDR2 FQNNGV. This CDR3 is 17 amino acids long. Unmatched junction bases numbered 15, after V lost 5 bases and J lost 4 bases. CDR3 coding DNA: TGTGCCAGCAGCCTATCAGTAAAACCGACAGGGGTAGAGACCCAGTACTTC. Its protein product is CASSLSVKPTGVETQYF.

The chain recombines TRBV20-1 with TRBJ1-1; tentative D call: TRBD1 (5 bases). Looked up from germline, CDR1 is DFQATT and CDR2 is SNEGSKA (reference sequence). CDR3 length equals 14 residues. V was pared by 5 bases and J by 1 base, with 14 bases between. CDR3 bases: TGCAGTGCTCCGCCCCCCGGGGGGAACACTGAAGCTTTCTTT. Its translation: CSAPPPGGNTEAFF.

CDR3 sequence reads: CASLPAYGYTF. The CDR3 DNA is TGTGCCAGCCTACCTGCCTATGGCTACACCTTC. V usage is TRBV12-3 or TRBV12-4 and J usage is TRBJ1-2; D is unresolved. CDR3 length: 11 amino acids. V gave up 8 bases and J gave up 4 bases, with 8 bases separating them.

The chain is built from TRBV20-1 and TRBJ2-3; the D gene is possibly TRBD2 (6 bases). There are 14 residues in the CDR3. CDR1 and CDR2 (germline): DFQATT, SNEGSKA (reference sequence). Trimming took 2 bases from V and 5 from J, leaving 14 bases between them. The CDR3 loop reads CSARYGGKRDTQYF. In nucleotides, the CDR3 is TGCAGTGCTAGATACGGCGGGAAGAGAGATACGCAGTATTTT.

The chain has TRBV6-2 or TRBV6-3 and TRBJ2-7; D remains unclear. The V end was cut by 0 bases, the J end by 0 bases, with 15 bases between. The CDR3 is 17 residues long. Germline V gene data show CDR1 as MNHEY and CDR2 as SVGEGT. The CDR3 reads CASSYSSTHRSSYEQYF. CDR3 in DNA: TGTGCCAGCAGTTACTCATCGACCCATAGGAGCTCCTACGAGCAGTACTTC.

The chain recombines TRBV20-1 with TRBJ2-1; D remains ambiguous. Germline V gene lookup returns CDR1 DFQATT and CDR2 SNEGSKA (reference sequence). The V end was cut by 2 bases, the J end by 9 bases, with 17 bases between. This CDR3 has 14 amino acids. The CDR3 coding sequence is TGCAGTGCTAGATTTCGCAACGAGAACACTGAGCAGTTCTTC. Amino acids: CSARFRNENTEQFF.

This chain joins TRBV6-5 and TRBJ2-2; 8 bases align to TRBD1. CDR3 size: 15 residues. Losses at the gene ends were 4 bases for V and 4 bases for J; bases not matched to a gene: 5. Germline V gene lookup returns CDR1 MNHEY and CDR2 SVGAGI. The CDR3 DNA is TGTGCCAGCAGTTCCCGGGACAGGAGCACCGGGGAGCTGTTTTTT. Its translation is CASSSRDRSTGELFF.

This clonotype was recorded a few times. The chain is built from TRBV7-9 and TRBJ2-1; 9 positions match TRBD2. V was clipped by 1 base and J by 6 bases; unmatched bases: 7. Per the germline V gene, CDR1 is SEHNR and CDR2 is FQNEAQ (reference sequence). The CDR3 loop spans 16 amino acids. The CDR3 loop is CASSLVGGGGGNEQFF. For the CDR3, the DNA is TGTGCCAGCAGCTTAGTTGGCGGGGGGGGAGGCAATGAGCAGTTCTTC.

The chain is built from TRBV14 and TRBJ1-1, with a possible D match to TRBD1 (5 bases). This CDR3 has 16 residues. Germline V CDR1 and CDR2: SGHDN, FVKESK. V was pared by 8 bases and J by 0 bases, with 19 bases between. The CDR3, as DNA: TGTGCCAGCTCAGAGGGGTCGCAAATTATGAACACTGAAGCTTTCTTT. Translation: CASSEGSQIMNTEAFF.

The V and J genes are TRBV7-3 and TRBJ2-6, with 7 bases aligning to TRBD1. From germline, CDR1 is SGHTA and CDR2 FQGTGA. This CDR3 has 19 residues. V gave up 1 base and J gave up 0 bases; unmatched junction bases: 9. The CDR3 loop is CASSLILGTALSGANVLTF. The CDR3 nucleotides are TGTGCCAGCAGCTTAATACTGGGGACAGCGCTCTCTGGGGCCAACGTCCTGACTTTC.

The table lists this clonotype with a few counts. An end of the junction does not agree with germline; a read error may underlie this. The chain couples TRBV18 to TRBJ1-1; 10 positions match TRBD1. The CDR3 is made up of 17 amino acids. The germline V gene has CDR1 KGHSH and CDR2 LQKENI. The CDR3 protein is CASSPRQGAGMNTEAFF. The CDR3 DNA reads as TGTGCCAGCTCCCCACGACAGGGGGCTGGAATGAACACTGAAGCTTTCTTT.

V usage is TRBV11-1 and J usage is TRBJ2-1; 7 bases line up with TRBD2. This CDR3 comprises 16 residues. With 1 base clipped from V and 2 bases from J, the junction kept 5 bases outside the gene matches. CDR1 is SGHAT and CDR2 is FQDESV in the germline V gene (reference sequence). The CDR3 DNA follows: TGTGCCAGCAGCTTAGGTGTCCTAGCGGCCTACAATGAGCAGTTCTTC. Translation: CASSLGVLAAYNEQFF.

In this sample, this clonotype turned up a few times. V usage is TRBV7-9 and J usage is TRBJ2-1, with 9 positions matching TRBD2. V shed 3 bases, J shed 9 bases, and the junction held 9 bases outside the gene matches. This CDR3 has 15 residues. CDR1 is SEHNR and CDR2 is FQNEAQ in the germline V gene (reference sequence). Written as DNA, the CDR3 is TGTGCCAGCAGCTTTTTGCGGGAGGGCCCCCCTGAGCAGTTCTTC. Protein sequence: CASSFLREGPPEQFF.

The chain uses TRBV5-6 and TRBJ2-1; D remains unclear. CDR3 size: 15 residues. V dropped 0 bases and J dropped 0 bases, with 7 bases sitting between them. From germline, CDR1 is SGHDT and CDR2 YYEEEE. In nucleotides, the CDR3 is TGTGCCAGCAGCTTGGAGTGGGGCTCCTACAATGAGCAGTTCTTC. It codes for CASSLEWGSYNEQFF.

The genes are TRBV12-3 or TRBV12-4 and TRBJ1-2, with D perhaps TRBD1 (5 bases). This CDR3 has 14 amino acids. V shed 1 base and J shed 7 bases, with 13 bases lying between them. This CDR3 is CASSLVGGSPGYTF. The CDR3 DNA reads TGTGCCAGCAGTTTAGTTGGGGGGAGCCCTGGCTACACCTTC.

The gene calls are TRBV29-1 and TRBJ2-7, with 9 bases matching TRBD1. The CDR3 extends over 12 amino acids. V shed 3 bases, J shed 5 bases, and the junction held 2 bases outside the gene matches. Germline CDR1 and CDR2: SQVTM and ANQGSEA. Here the CDR3 reads CSVDGTGNEQYF. The CDR3 nucleotides read TGCAGCGTTGACGGGACAGGGAACGAGCAGTACTTC.

There are a few counts of this clonotype. The gene calls are TRBV11-1 and TRBJ2-1, with D uncertain. Germline CDR1 SGHAT, CDR2 FQDESV (reference sequence). The CDR3 consists of 14 residues. Trimming left V 4 bases short and J 7 bases short, with 14 bases between. Here the CDR3 DNA reads TGTGCCAGCAGCTATGGTGGTATAAGTAATGAGCAGTTCTTC. This translates into CASSYGGISNEQFF.

The CDR3 bases are TGTGCCACCAGCAATGGCGGGGCTGGGGATGAGCAGTTCTTC. Translated, it gives CATSNGGAGDEQFF. The chain is built from TRBV15 and TRBJ2-1; TRBD2 might be the D (6 bases). Germline CDR1 is LNHNV and CDR2 is YYDKDF (reference sequence). Trimming left V 4 bases short and J 8 bases short, with 15 bases between. The CDR3 runs 14 residues.

V and J are TRBV6-5 and TRBJ2-1; 8 bases map to TRBD1. Germline-derived CDR1 and CDR2 are MNHEY and SVGAGI. This CDR3 is built from 18 residues. Trimming removed 2 bases from V and 1 base from J; junction bases left unmatched: 10. CDR3 DNA sequence: TGTGCCAGCAGTTACACGAGGTATCAGGGGGCATCCTACAATGAGCAGTTCTTC. Amino acids: CASSYTRYQGASYNEQFF.